These 11 T cell receptor beta chains originate from one sample sequenced in a study of T cells in Graves' hyperthyroidism and ophthalmopathy. There were TCR beta CDR3 regions amplified from RNA transcripts. Primed by the HTBI set, a first-round RT-PCR was run on the TCR CDR3. Via MiXCR, TCRdb re-called the multiplex PCR reads, giving one row per CDR3 protein. The sample comprises under 400,000 distinct CDR3 sequences, around 25% of which are singletons, and roughly 80% rests with the top ten. The sample was blood. Every receptor here comes from a man aged 45-60 years with Graves' hyperthyroidism.

The V gene is TRBV4-1, the J gene TRBJ1-2, with TRBD1 as a possible D gene (5 bases). Germline V gene lookup returns CDR1 MGHRA and CDR2 YSYEKL. The CDR3 is 18 amino acids. The V end was cut by 0 bases, the J end by 4 bases, with 21 bases between. CDR3: CASSQDPRGEGISYGYTF. CDR3 coding DNA: TGCGCCAGCAGCCAAGATCCCCGGGGAGAGGGGATTAGCTATGGCTACACCTTC.

V is TRBV24-1 and J is TRBJ2-1, with TRBD2 matching over 8 bases. V trimming: 0 bases; J trimming: 2 bases; junction bases outside the gene matches: 2. Germline V gene lookup returns CDR1 KGHDR and CDR2 SFDVKD. The CDR3 consists of 16 residues. CDR3: CATSDLVAGTYNEQFF. The CDR3 DNA sequence: TGTGCCACCAGTGATTTGGTAGCGGGAACCTACAATGAGCAGTTCTTC.

With respect to this clonotype: A single base separates this from a much larger clone, so it may be a read error. The CDR3 carries no conserved terminal phenylalanine or tryptophan, so it likely arises from a read error. This chain uses TRBV28 with TRBJ2-5, with 7 bases matching TRBD1. Trimming took 8 bases from V and 2 from J; bases not matched to a gene: 5. This CDR3 has 13 residues. CDR1 and CDR2 (germline): MDHEN, SYDVKM. DNA of the CDR3: TGTGCCAGCGTTAAGACAGGGCAAGAGACCCAGTACCTC. This sequence encodes CASVKTGQETQYL.

This clonotype was seen a handful of times. The chain joins TRBV2 to TRBJ1-2, with TRBD1 as a possible D gene (5 bases). The CDR3 covers 14 residues. Trimming cost V 2 bases and J 6 bases, with 13 bases left between them. Germline loops: CDR1 SNHLY, CDR2 FYNNEI. Here the CDR3 reads CASSETGGLDGYTF. In DNA form, the CDR3 reads TGTGCCAGCAGTGAAACAGGCGGCCTTGATGGCTACACCTTC.

The rearrangement joins TRBV12-3 or TRBV12-4 to TRBJ2-7; 10 bases line up with TRBD2. The CDR3 sequence is 15 residues long. With V trimmed by 6 bases and J by 3 bases, 8 bases remained unmatched. CDR3 nucleotide sequence: TGTGCCAGCAGGCGGACTAGCGGATTTGTCTACGAGCAGTACTTC. Translation gives CASRRTSGFVYEQYF.

The chain recombines TRBV7-3 with TRBJ2-2, with a possible D match to TRBD2 (6 bases). Per the germline V gene, CDR1 is SGHTA and CDR2 is FQGTGA. Trimming cost V 2 bases and J 5 bases, with 9 bases left between them. The CDR3 runs 14 residues. This CDR3 reads CASSLSRETGELFF. The DNA for the CDR3 is TGTGCCAGCAGCTTATCCCGGGAGACCGGGGAGCTGTTTTTT.

This clonotype has a count of ten or more. The V gene is TRBV3-1, the J gene TRBJ1-1; D not resolved. The germline V gene has CDR1 LGHDT and CDR2 YNNKEL (reference sequence). CDR3 length equals 14 residues. The V and J ends lost 1 base and 6 bases respectively, with 12 bases between them. This chain's CDR3 is CASSQVTAGSEAFF. The CDR3 nucleotides read TGTGCCAGCAGCCAAGTTACGGCCGGGTCTGAAGCTTTCTTT. Filled out from reference TRBV3-1 and TRBJ1-1, the complete variable domain reads DTAVSQTPKYLVTQMGNDKSIKCEQNLGHDTMYWYKQDSKKFLKIMFSYNNKELIINETVPNRFSPKSPDKAHLNLHINSLELGDSAVYFCASSQVTAGSEAFFGQGTRLTVV.

This clonotype was seen at least ten times. The chain has TRBV12-3 or TRBV12-4 and TRBJ2-1; 7 bases are a match to TRBD1. The CDR3 consists of 14 residues. V lost 6 bases and J lost 5; bases outside the gene matches: 7. Here the CDR3 reads CASRPGQSNNEQFF. CDR3 sequence (DNA): TGTGCCAGCAGGCCGGGACAGTCGAACAATGAGCAGTTCTTC.

This clonotype showed up just a few times. V gene TRBV4-1 combines with J gene TRBJ2-7, with 7 nucleotides matching TRBD1. The V gene's germline CDR1 is MGHRA and CDR2 YSYEKL. This CDR3 is built from 16 residues. The trim removed 0 bases at V and 6 bases at J, leaving 11 bases unmatched. CDR3 in amino acids: CASSQEPPETGSEQYF. The CDR3 DNA is TGCGCCAGCAGCCAAGAACCCCCCGAGACAGGGAGCGAGCAGTACTTC.

The sample holds many counts of this clonotype. V gene TRBV6-2 or TRBV6-3 combines with J gene TRBJ1-1; D is unresolved. Germline V gene data show CDR1 as MNHEY and CDR2 as SVGEGT. V lost 7 bases and J lost 4, with 10 bases in between. This CDR3 region has 12 residues. CDR3 residues: CASTRRGTEAFF. CDR3 coding DNA: TGTGCCAGCACCCGCCGGGGCACTGAAGCTTTCTTT.

This clonotype was picked up a small number of times. V is TRBV7-6 and J is TRBJ2-1; D unclear. This CDR3 contains 15 residues. V was pared by 2 bases and J by 4 bases, with 12 bases between. Per the germline V gene, CDR1 is SGHVS and CDR2 is FNYEAQ. The CDR3 nucleotides are TGTGCCAGCAGCTTACAAAGCCCCCCTTACAATGAGCAGTTCTTC. Its translation is CASSLQSPPYNEQFF.